The next 22 T cell receptor beta chains were all read from a single sample in a study of graft-versus-host responses after intestinal transplantation. The method was immunoSEQ multiplex PCR; TCRdb's version includes in-frame clones alone and lacks a portion of them. The sample has 75,000 to 95,000 clones; roughly 91% are singletons. The antigens for these receptors are not known. This material consisted of unstimulated CD8+ T cells sorted from spleen or lymph node cells, taken before intestinal transplant. Receptor source: a human donor who received an intestinal transplant.

The V call is TRBV2, the J call TRBJ1-1; TRBD1 might be the D (6 bases). The CDR3 consists of 15 residues. V was cut by 4 bases and J by 0 bases, with 12 bases left in between. Germline V gene sequence: CDR1 SNHLY, CDR2 FYNNEI. In nucleotides, the CDR3 is TGTGCCAGCAGTGGGACAGACGAAATGAACACTGAAGCTTTCTTT. Translated, it gives CASSGTDEMNTEAFF. The full variable domain, in which reference TRBV2 and TRBJ1-1 provide the parts outside the CDR3, is EPEVTQTPSHQVTQMGQEVILRCVPISNHLYFYWYRQILGQKVEFLVSFYNNEISEKSEIFDDQFSVERPDGSNFTLKIRSTKLEDSAMYFCASSGTDEMNTEAFFGQGTRLTVV.

This chain connects TRBV9 to TRBJ1-4; D is undetermined. Looked up from germline, CDR1 is SGDLS and CDR2 is YYNGEE. V was pared by 0 bases and J by 4 bases, with 10 bases between. This CDR3 contains 15 residues. CDR3 sequence (DNA): TGTGCCAGCAGCGTAGGTACAGCAAATAATGAAAAACTGTTTTTT. This encodes CASSVGTANNEKLFF.

J is TRBJ1-1 and V is TRBV6-5; no clear D. CDR3 length equals 13 residues. Looked up from germline, CDR1 is MNHEY and CDR2 is SVGAGI. The V and J ends lost 5 bases and 1 base respectively, with 8 bases between them. The CDR3 protein is CASSVRRNTEAFF. CDR3 nucleotide sequence: TGTGCCAGCAGTGTTAGAAGGAACACTGAAGCTTTCTTT.

In its sample, this clone was seen once. The chain combines TRBV7-2 with TRBJ1-2; D is perhaps TRBD1 (6 bases). Germline CDR1 SGHTA, CDR2 FQGNSA. The CDR3 covers 15 residues. V was shortened by 6 bases and J by 4 bases, with 18 bases between the two germline ends. CDR3 sequence reads: CASRLSSGDTYGYTF. In DNA form, the CDR3 reads TGTGCCAGCAGGCTATCCTCAGGGGATACCTATGGCTACACCTTC.

The V and J genes are TRBV27 and TRBJ2-2; 7 bases are shared with TRBD2. Germline V gene lookup returns CDR1 MNHEY and CDR2 SMNVEV (reference sequence). This CDR3 spans 14 amino acids. J lost 7 bases, V lost 3 bases, and 5 bases had no gene match. CDR3 nucleotide sequence: TGTGCCAGCAGTTTGTTTGGGGAGGGCGGGGAGCTGTTTTTT. Protein product: CASSLFGEGGELFF.

The rearrangement links TRBV14 to TRBJ1-1, with D unresolved. Trimming removed 3 bases from V and 0 bases from J, with 11 bases in between. CDR3 length: 15 amino acids. Germline CDR1 SGHDN, CDR2 FVKESK. The CDR3 region has the DNA TGTGCCAGCAGCCAGTTTAACGACATGAACACTGAAGCTTTCTTT. Protein sequence: CASSQFNDMNTEAFF.

This sequence joins TRBV6-6 and TRBJ2-7; D possibly corresponds to TRBD1 (6 bases). The germline CDR1 and CDR2 sequences are MNHNY and SVGAGI (reference sequence). The V and J ends lost 2 bases and 2 bases respectively, with 13 bases between them. The CDR3 runs to 15 residues. CDR3 region: CASSYLGQPPYEQYF. CDR3 nucleotide sequence: TGTGCCAGCAGTTACCTCGGACAGCCACCCTACGAGCAGTACTTC.

This rearrangement joins TRBV30 to TRBJ1-2; 7 nucleotides match TRBD1. Germline V gene data show CDR1 as GTSNPN and CDR2 as SVGIG (reference sequence). The CDR3 spans 12 residues. V lost 6 bases and J lost 8; bases outside the gene matches: 9. This CDR3 is CACRDSPLGYTF. Here the CDR3 DNA reads TGTGCCTGTAGGGACAGCCCATTAGGCTACACCTTC.

The rearrangement links TRBV11-2 to TRBJ2-7; 7 bases match TRBD1. V lost 6 bases, J lost 5 bases, and 10 bases stayed unmatched. Germline CDR1 SGHAT, CDR2 FQNNGV. CDR3 length: 14 residues. The chain's CDR3 is CASRSTGLVHEQYF. The CDR3 DNA sequence: TGTGCCAGCAGATCGACAGGGCTGGTCCACGAGCAGTACTTC.

The sample holds one count of this clone. The chain has TRBV9 and TRBJ1-3; no reliable D call. The CDR3 runs to 15 residues. Germline assignment: CDR1 SGDLS and CDR2 YYNGEE. Trimming took 0 bases from V and 0 from J, leaving 7 bases between them. CDR3 nucleotide sequence: TGTGCCAGCAGCGTAGGCGGGTACTCTGGAAACACCATATATTTT. The encoded protein is CASSVGGYSGNTIYF.

V and J are TRBV10-2 and TRBJ2-5; TRBD2 matches 9 bases. The V gene's germline CDR1 is WSHSY and CDR2 SAAADI. The CDR3 spans 14 residues. With 8 bases clipped from V and 5 bases from J, the junction kept 9 bases outside the gene matches. DNA for the CDR3: TGCGCCAGCCGCGGGGGGGCGGTTTGGGAGACCCAGTACTTC. Residues: CASRGGAVWETQYF.

This clone was recorded a few times. The chain couples TRBV27 to TRBJ1-1; the D gene is possibly TRBD1 (5 bases). CDR1 is MNHEY, CDR2 SMNVEV, per germline (reference sequence). V dropped 6 bases and J dropped 4 bases, with 15 bases sitting between them. CDR3 length: 14 amino acids. This CDR3 is CASRSPGGVTEAFF. For the CDR3, the DNA is TGTGCCAGCAGATCCCCGGGGGGAGTCACTGAAGCTTTCTTT.

The table lists this clone with a count of one. The rearrangement uses TRBV7-9 and TRBJ2-7; 7 bases are a match to TRBD2. The CDR3 sequence is 13 residues long. Unmatched junction bases numbered 2, after V lost 1 base and J lost 5 bases. Germline V gene lookup returns CDR1 SEHNR and CDR2 FQNEAQ (reference sequence). The chain's CDR3 is CASSLGGRDEQYF. CDR3 nucleotides: TGTGCCAGCAGCTTAGGGGGGAGGGACGAGCAGTACTTC.

This chain uses TRBV27 with TRBJ1-1; TRBD1 is a possible D gene (6 bases). V lost 2 bases and J 6 bases, leaving 10 bases between the germline ends. Germline CDR1 and CDR2: MNHEY and SMNVEV (reference sequence). The CDR3 sequence is 13 residues long. CDR3 DNA sequence: TGTGCCAGCAGTTTAGGGGGGGCGGCTGAAGCTTTCTTT. Its translation: CASSLGGAAEAFF.

The gene calls are TRBV27 and TRBJ2-2; the D is unclear. The CDR3 extends over 13 amino acids. Germline CDR1 and CDR2: MNHEY and SMNVEV (reference sequence). V was clipped by 3 bases and J by 2 bases, with 4 bases between them. CDR3: CASSLGNTGELFF. The CDR3, as DNA: TGTGCCAGCAGTTTGGGCAACACCGGGGAGCTGTTTTTT.

The rearrangement uses TRBV2 and TRBJ2-3; D is undetermined. Germline assignment: CDR1 SNHLY and CDR2 FYNNEI. The CDR3 is made up of 13 amino acids. The V end was cut by 6 bases, the J end by 0 bases, with 7 bases between. CDR3 amino acids: CASSESSTDTQYF. CDR3 nucleotide sequence: TGTGCCAGCAGCGAGTCCAGCACAGATACGCAGTATTTT. The full variable domain, rest sourced from reference TRBV2 and TRBJ2-3, is EPEVTQTPSHQVTQMGQEVILRCVPISNHLYFYWYRQILGQKVEFLVSFYNNEISEKSEIFDDQFSVERPDGSNFTLKIRSTKLEDSAMYFCASSESSTDTQYFGPGTRLTVL.

The table lists this clone with a count of one. This chain connects TRBV30 to TRBJ2-2; weak D call: TRBD1 (5 bases). This CDR3 region has 13 residues. CDR1 and CDR2 (germline): GTSNPN, SVGIG (reference sequence). The V and J ends lost 8 bases and 4 bases respectively, with 14 bases between them. CDR3 bases: TGTGCCCTACTCCAGACAGCCACCGGGGAGCTGTTTTTT. Encoded protein: CALLQTATGELFF. The full variable domain, its missing parts supplied by reference TRBV30 and TRBJ2-2, is SQTIHQWPATLVQPVGSPLSLECTVEGTSNPNLYWYRQAAGRGLQLLFYSVGIGQISSEVPQNLSASRPQDRQFILSSKKLLLSDSGFYLCALLQTATGELFFGEGSRLTVL.

This clone was recorded once. V gene TRBV7-2 combines with J gene TRBJ1-5; no reliable D call. CDR1 is SGHTA and CDR2 is FQGNSA in the germline V gene. The CDR3 has 16 amino acids. V lost 1 base, J lost 2 bases, and 12 bases lay in between. CDR3 DNA sequence: TGTGCCAGCAGCTTAGGTGGAGTCAACGGCAATCAGCCCCAGCATTTT. This codes for CASSLGGVNGNQPQHF.

The genes are TRBV6-1 and TRBJ1-2; D is undetermined. The germline CDR1 and CDR2 sequences are MNHNS and SASEGT. CDR3 length: 14 residues. V lost 3 bases and J lost 6, with 14 bases in between. The CDR3 DNA reads as TGTGCCAGCAGTGACTTGGGCACGTCCGATGGCTACACCTTC. Encoded protein: CASSDLGTSDGYTF.

This chain links TRBV7-6 with TRBJ2-7, with TRBD2 matching 9 bases. The CDR3 runs to 15 residues. Per the germline V gene, CDR1 is SGHVS and CDR2 is FNYEAQ. With V trimmed by 5 bases and J by 2 bases, 7 bases remained unmatched. Here the CDR3 reads CASSLSGGHTYEQYF. CDR3 sequence (DNA): TGTGCCAGCAGCCTTAGCGGGGGCCATACCTACGAGCAGTACTTC.

The chain links TRBV4-3 to TRBJ1-5; 8 nucleotides match TRBD1. The CDR3 loop spans 14 amino acids. The V segment lost 4 bases and the J segment 3 bases; nucleotides outside the gene matches: 2. Germline lookup yields CDR1 LGHNA and CDR2 YSLEER. The CDR3 protein is CASSPTGANQPQHF. CDR3 nucleotide sequence: TGCGCCAGCAGCCCGACAGGGGCCAATCAGCCCCAGCATTTT.

This chain uses TRBV14 with TRBJ2-7, with TRBD2 identical over 12 bases. J lost 7 bases, V lost 4 bases, and 8 bases had no gene match. The CDR3 consists of 15 residues. Germline V gene data show CDR1 as SGHDN and CDR2 as FVKESK. The CDR3 is CASSLSLAGGTEQYF. CDR3 nucleotides: TGTGCCAGCAGCCTAAGTCTAGCGGGGGGGACGGAGCAGTACTTC.